This TCR beta chain was documented in a study of response to subunit inactivated influenza vaccine. TCRdb independently ran MiXCR on the RT-PCR reads; one entry per CDR3 protein. The data contain roughly 520,000 distinct CDR3 sequences, about 25% of them seen just once; the ten biggest clones take up 1.5% to 2%. The sequence came from a man in his fifties or sixties who received an inactivated influenza vaccine. Sequencing was performed on CD4+ T cells sorted from PBMCs, taken approximately 5 days after vaccination.

The CDR3 loop is CAISQYRETQYF. In DNA, the CDR3 is TGTGCCATCAGTCAATACAGGGAAACCCAGTACTTC. The chain is built from TRBV10-3 and TRBJ2-5; perhaps TRBD1 as D (6 bases). The CDR3 totals 12 residues. The ends were cut back, 5 bases at V and 8 bases at J, with 12 bases in the middle. CDR1 ENHRY and CDR2 SYGVKD come from the germline V gene.